The 25 T cell receptor beta chains listed next were all sequenced from one sample in a study of technical replicates of blood from a few donors. TCRdb keeps only in-frame clones here, not all; method: immunoSEQ multiplex PCR. Among roughly 100,000 clones listed, approximately 96% were seen once. Specimen: T cells isolated from PBMCs. The receptors here all came from a human donor in good health.

The chain combines TRBV7-8 with TRBJ2-3, with D perhaps matching TRBD2 (5 bases). V shed 7 bases and J shed 2 bases, with 13 bases lying between them. The CDR3 contains 14 residues. CDR1 SGHVS and CDR2 FQNEAQ come from the germline V gene. CDR3 DNA sequence: TGTGCCAGCACCCTAGCTACTCTCACAGATACGCAGTATTTT. Translation gives CASTLATLTDTQYF.

The chain couples TRBV29-1 to TRBJ2-7; TRBD2 matches 13 bases. Germline CDR1 and CDR2: SQVTM and ANQGSEA. V lost 0 bases, J lost 5 bases, and 4 bases stayed unmatched. CDR3 length: 15 residues. CDR3: CSVEELAGGLDEQYF. The CDR3 DNA reads as TGCAGCGTTGAAGAACTAGCGGGAGGGCTTGACGAGCAGTACTTC.

V usage is TRBV5-1 and J usage is TRBJ2-3, with D possibly TRBD2 on 5 matching bases. Trimming shortened V by 0 bases and J by 6 bases, and 11 bases separated the two germline ends. Germline-derived CDR1 and CDR2 are SGHRS and YFSETQ. This CDR3 is 14 amino acids long. The DNA for the CDR3 is TGCGCCAGCAGCTTGGGAGGGCCAGCGGATACGCAGTATTTT. It is translated as CASSLGGPADTQYF.

The genes are TRBV4-2 and TRBJ1-1; D is unresolved. Trimming shortened V by 2 bases and J by 0 bases, and 16 bases separated the two germline ends. Germline V gives CDR1 LGHNA, CDR2 YNFKEQ. The CDR3 loop spans 17 amino acids. The CDR3 sequence is CASSQRDERYMNTEAFF. The CDR3 DNA follows: TGTGCCAGCAGCCAACGAGATGAGAGGTATATGAACACTGAAGCTTTCTTT.

This sequence joins TRBV28 and TRBJ1-2, with D perhaps TRBD1 (5 bases). V lost 8 bases, J lost 8 bases, and 15 bases lay in between. Germline lookup yields CDR1 MDHEN and CDR2 SYDVKM. There are 12 residues in the CDR3. The CDR3 sequence: CASGTQGFGYTF. The CDR3 DNA reads TGTGCCAGCGGCACCCAGGGTTTCGGCTACACCTTC.

This clone was seen once. The chain carries TRBV29-1 and TRBJ2-6, with a tentative D call TRBD1 (6 bases). Germline V gives CDR1 SQVTM, CDR2 ANQGSEA. The CDR3 length is 13 residues. Deletions cut 5 bases from V and 4 bases from J, with 9 bases between. DNA of the CDR3: TGCAGCGTTTCAGGGGAGGGGGCCAACGTCCTGACTTTC. Protein sequence: CSVSGEGANVLTF.

This clone was observed a single time. The genes are TRBV11-2 and TRBJ2-2; TRBD2 matches at 12 bases. The CDR3 runs to 15 residues. V shed 5 bases and J 8 bases; nucleotides not matched to a gene: 6. In germline, CDR1 is SGHAT, CDR2 FQNNGV. This CDR3 reads CASSTLAGGPGELFF. In DNA, the CDR3 is TGTGCCAGCAGCACCCTAGCGGGAGGGCCGGGGGAGCTGTTTTTT.

This chain joins TRBV12-5 and TRBJ1-5; TRBD1 matches 10 bases. The CDR3 has 15 amino acids. The germline CDR1 and CDR2 sequences are LGHNT and FRNRAP. The ends lost 6 bases at V and 5 bases at J; junction bases unmatched: 7. CDR3 loop: CASGAGQGRHQPQHF. The CDR3 DNA sequence: TGTGCTAGTGGCGCGGGACAGGGGAGGCATCAGCCCCAGCATTTT.

The V gene is TRBV5-1, the J gene TRBJ2-1, with no clear D. Trimming took off 0 bases at V and 0 bases at J, with 7 bases between the two ends. Germline CDR1 reads SGHRS; CDR2 reads YFSETQ. CDR3 length: 15 amino acids. The CDR3 loop is CASSLDGLSYNEQFF. For the CDR3, the DNA is TGCGCCAGCAGCTTGGATGGGCTCTCCTACAATGAGCAGTTCTTC.

The chain combines TRBV6-5 with TRBJ1-3; 7 nucleotides line up with TRBD1. Germline loops: CDR1 MNHEY, CDR2 SVGAGI. Unmatched junction bases numbered 9, after V lost 7 bases and J lost 6 bases. The CDR3 runs 14 residues. The CDR3 sequence: CASKGAGFTNTIYF. The DNA of the CDR3 is TGTGCCAGCAAGGGGGCAGGGTTTACAAACACCATATATTTT.

V and J are TRBV7-3 and TRBJ2-1; 13 nucleotides align to TRBD2. Germline trimming cut 3 bases from V and 8 bases from J; bases unmatched to any gene: 4. CDR1 and CDR2 from the germline V gene are SGHTA and FQGTGA. The CDR3 has 15 amino acids. The CDR3 DNA follows: TGTGCCAGCAGCTTCCGGACTAGCGGGAGCGATGAGCAGTTCTTC. Translating gives CASSFRTSGSDEQFF. The full variable domain, completed using reference TRBV7-3 and TRBJ2-1, is GAGVSQTPSNKVTEKGKYVELRCDPISGHTALYWYRQSLGQGPEFLIYFQGTGAADDSGLPNDRFFAVRPEGSVSTLKIQRTERGDSAVYLCASSFRTSGSDEQFFGPGTRLTVL.

The CDR3 spells CASSLLFGGIGYNEQFF. CDR3 coding DNA: TGTGCCAGCAGTTTACTGTTCGGGGGGATCGGCTACAATGAGCAGTTCTTC. The chain carries TRBV28 and TRBJ2-1; 7 positions agree with TRBD2. J was trimmed by 3 bases and V by 2 bases; bases with no gene match: 10. Germline V gene sequence: CDR1 MDHEN, CDR2 SYDVKM. The CDR3 is 17 amino acids.

This rearrangement joins TRBV7-9 to TRBJ2-7, with D perhaps matching TRBD1 (6 bases). Germline V gene lookup returns CDR1 SEHNR and CDR2 FQNEAQ (reference sequence). V was clipped by 6 bases and J by 2 bases, with 11 bases between them. The CDR3 is 13 amino acids. CDR3 nucleotides: TGTGCCAGCAGTCCGGGACAACCCTACGAGCAGTACTTC. This encodes CASSPGQPYEQYF.

This chain uses TRBV6-5 with TRBJ1-1; D gene uncertain. Germline V gives CDR1 MNHEY, CDR2 SVGAGI. The CDR3 extends over 13 amino acids. V lost 0 bases and J lost 4, with 6 bases in between. CDR3 sequence (DNA): TGTGCCAGCAGTTACTCGACGGGCACTGAAGCTTTCTTT. It codes for CASSYSTGTEAFF.

This clone appeared once. The chain employs TRBV9 and TRBJ1-4; 8 bases line up with TRBD1. CDR1 SGDLS and CDR2 YYNGEE come from the germline V gene. V dropped 2 bases and J dropped 7; count of bases not matched to a gene: 10. The CDR3 has 16 residues. In DNA form, the CDR3 reads TGTGCCAGCAGCGTTGCGAGCAGGGGGCTTAGTGAAAAACTGTTTTTT. This gives the protein CASSVASRGLSEKLFF.

The V call is TRBV5-1, the J call TRBJ2-7; tentatively, D is TRBD1 (6 bases). In germline, CDR1 is SGHRS, CDR2 YFSETQ. The V gene lost 4 bases and the J gene lost 4 bases, with 12 bases spanning the gap. CDR3 length: 13 amino acids. CDR3 loop: CASSRDNFYEQYF. CDR3 DNA: TGCGCCAGCAGCAGGGACAACTTTTACGAGCAGTACTTC.

The chain joins TRBV19 to TRBJ2-2; D remains ambiguous. This CDR3 spans 14 amino acids. CDR1 and CDR2 (germline): LNHDA, SQIVND (reference sequence). Trimming pared 3 bases from V and 4 bases from J, leaving 9 bases between. CDR3: CASSIAYPTGELFF. In nucleotides, the CDR3 is TGTGCCAGTAGTATCGCGTACCCCACCGGGGAGCTGTTTTTT.

The CDR3 loop is CASSFATGGSEQYF. The CDR3 DNA reads TGTGCCAGCAGCTTCGCGACAGGGGGTAGCGAGCAGTACTTC. The chain couples TRBV7-2 to TRBJ2-7; 9 bases line up with TRBD1. CDR1 is SGHTA, CDR2 FQGNSA, per germline. This CDR3 contains 14 residues. After removal of 3 bases from V and 6 bases from J, the junction contained 6 bases not matched to a gene.

The chain employs TRBV19 and TRBJ1-3; tentatively, D is TRBD1 (6 bases). CDR1 and CDR2 from the germline V gene are LNHDA and SQIVND (reference sequence). The CDR3 length is 15 residues. V lost 3 bases and J 0 bases, leaving 9 bases between the germline ends. Written as DNA, the CDR3 is TGTGCCAGTAGTATTGACAGGACCTCTGGAAACACCATATATTTT. Translation gives CASSIDRTSGNTIYF.

The chain joins TRBV13 to TRBJ1-4; 7 bases agree with TRBD1. Trimming took 3 bases from V and 8 from J; bases not matched to a gene: 9. The germline CDR1 and CDR2 sequences are PRHDT and FYEKMQ (reference sequence). The CDR3 length is 15 residues. The DNA for the CDR3 is TGTGCCAGCAGCTTCCCGGGACAGTCCAAGGAAAAACTGTTTTTT. It encodes CASSFPGQSKEKLFF.

This rearrangement joins TRBV11-2 to TRBJ2-1, with 9 nucleotides matching TRBD2. With 5 bases clipped from V and 6 bases from J, the junction kept 8 bases outside the gene matches. The CDR3 is 15 amino acids. Germline values: CDR1 SGHAT, CDR2 FQNNGV. Written as DNA, the CDR3 is TGTGCCAGCAGCCTAGGACTAGCGAAAGGCAATGAGCAGTTCTTC. It encodes CASSLGLAKGNEQFF.

V gene TRBV10-3 combines with J gene TRBJ1-5, with D unresolved. Germline assignment: CDR1 ENHRY and CDR2 SYGVKD. V was clipped by 2 bases and J by 7 bases, with 6 bases between them. This CDR3 contains 12 residues. CDR3 sequence: CAISEAGQPQHF. CDR3 nucleotide sequence: TGTGCCATCAGTGAGGCGGGCCAGCCCCAGCATTTT.

The chain is built from TRBV18 and TRBJ2-2; 7 nucleotides align to TRBD1. The CDR3 spans 15 residues. With 3 bases clipped from V and 4 bases from J, the junction kept 5 bases outside the gene matches. Germline V gene sequence: CDR1 KGHSH, CDR2 LQKENI. The CDR3 reads CASSPGTDLTGELFF. CDR3 DNA sequence: TGTGCCAGCTCACCTGGGACAGACCTCACCGGGGAGCTGTTTTTT.

The chain is built from TRBV6-1 and TRBJ2-2; D is perhaps TRBD2 (6 bases). CDR1 and CDR2 (germline): MNHNS, SASEGT. CDR3 size: 18 residues. Trimming pared 4 bases from V and 5 bases from J, leaving 23 bases between. The CDR3 nucleotides read TGTGCCAGCAGTGCCAAATTGTGGAGGGGACTCACAACCGGGGAGCTGTTTTTT. The encoded protein is CASSAKLWRGLTTGELFF.

V and J are TRBV19 and TRBJ2-7; possible D gene TRBD1, 6 bases. V was pared by 8 bases and J by 6 bases, with 11 bases between. Germline V gene lookup returns CDR1 LNHDA and CDR2 SQIVND (reference sequence). This CDR3 is 11 amino acids long. The CDR3 DNA reads as TGTGCCAGTGGGGGCTTAATCGAGCAGTACTTC. Translating gives CASGGLIEQYF.